This is a list of T cell receptor beta chains from one sample in a study of blood T cell dynamics during melanoma immunotherapy. Repertoires were generated with immunoSEQ multiplex PCR, while TCRdb's copy carries only in-frame clones and drops some. The sample lists about 6,700 clones, 85% occurring once. The starting material was blood, obtained from a patient treated with checkpoint blockade. These receptors all come from a human donor with melanoma. Some clones in this sample may be carry-over from other donors' samples. The CDR3 runs from the conserved cysteine through the conserved F or W. Each record gives: J gene, clone size, D gene, V gene, CDR3 DNA, CDR3 protein. A D gene is named only where the DNA matches it firmly. Expanded clones are given a class, and other clones once, few, many or no size at all.

>TRBJ1-6|NA|NA|TRBV6-6
TGTGCCAGCAGGGGAGGGTTGGGCTTTGGTTCACCCCTCCACTTT
CASRGGLGFGSPLHF
>TRBJ1-5|NA|TRBD1|TRBV6-5
TGTGCCAGCAGACCGGACAGGGTGAATCAGCCCCAGCATTTT
CASRPDRVNQPQHF
>TRBJ2-7|NA|NA|TRBV27
TGTGCCAGCAGTTTCTCCCTACCCGGACGAGGGCTCGCCTACGAGCAGTACTTC
CASSFSLPGRGLAYEQYF
>TRBJ2-6|NA|NA|TRBV13
TGTGCCAGCAGCCAAGACAGAACTGGGGCCAACGTCCTGACTTTC
CASSQDRTGANVLTF
>TRBJ1-5|NA|TRBD1|TRBV7-2
TGTGCCAGCAGCTTAAGGACAGGGGGCGATCAGCCCCAGCATTTT
CASSLRTGGDQPQHF
>TRBJ2-7|NA|TRBD1|TRBV6-6
TGTGCCAGCATGGGACAGGGGGCCTACGAGCAGTACTTC
CASMGQGAYEQYF
>TRBJ2-7|once|TRBD1|TRBV27
TGTGCCAGCAGCCTACGGGACAGCCTCTACGAGCAGTACTTC
CASSLRDSLYEQYF
>TRBJ2-1|NA|NA|TRBV7-2
TGTGCCAGCAGCCCTAATGGGCCGGGTGCGGCTGAGCAGTTCTTC
CASSPNGPGAAEQFF
>TRBJ1-2|NA|TRBD1|TRBV28
TGTGCCAGCAGTCTCCAGGGGGGGTATGGCTACACCTTC
CASSLQGGYGYTF
>TRBJ1-2|NA|NA|TRBV6-5
TGTGCCAGCAGTTACGGGGAAAGGAGAGGCTATGGCTACACCTTC
CASSYGERRGYGYTF